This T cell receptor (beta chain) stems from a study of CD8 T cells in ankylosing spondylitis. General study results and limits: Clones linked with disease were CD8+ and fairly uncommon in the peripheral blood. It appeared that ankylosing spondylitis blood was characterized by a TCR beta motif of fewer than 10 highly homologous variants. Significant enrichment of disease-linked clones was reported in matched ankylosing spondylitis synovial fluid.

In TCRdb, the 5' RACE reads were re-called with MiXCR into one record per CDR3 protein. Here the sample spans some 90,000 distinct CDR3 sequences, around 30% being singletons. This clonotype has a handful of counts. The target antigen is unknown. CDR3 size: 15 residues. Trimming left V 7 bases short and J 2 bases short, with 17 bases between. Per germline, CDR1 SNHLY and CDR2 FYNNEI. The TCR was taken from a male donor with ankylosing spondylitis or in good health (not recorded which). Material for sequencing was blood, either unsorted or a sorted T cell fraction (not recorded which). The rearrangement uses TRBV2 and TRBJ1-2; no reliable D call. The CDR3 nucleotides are TGTGCCAGCATGCGGGAGGGTTCCCTCAACTATGGCTACACCTTC. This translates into CASMREGSLNYGYTF.